This T cell receptor (beta chain) was identified in a study of T cell repertoires in aging, cancer and after chemotherapy. Study results and limitations: Healthy donors lost TCR diversity with age mainly through richness, cancer patients through richness and evenness.

TRB rearrangements spanning V, D and J were amplified using mixed TRB-A/B primers. TCRdb recomputed calls from the multiplex PCR reads with MiXCR, one row per CDR3 protein. The sample contains some 5,000 distinct CDR3 sequences, around 20% of which appear only once. The CDR3 spans 13 residues. V lost 5 bases and J lost 5; bases outside the gene matches: 7. Germline loops: CDR1 DFQATT, CDR2 SNEGSKA (reference sequence). TCR beta rearrangements were amplified from peripheral blood genomic DNA. This clonotype was observed a few times. Its antigen is undetermined. What was sequenced was blood. This chain links TRBV20-1 with TRBJ2-7, with TRBD2 identical over 9 bases. This sequence originates from a human donor with a blood cancer. This CDR3 is CSAPRGGADEQYF. Here the CDR3 DNA reads TGCAGTGCTCCCCGCGGGGGGGCTGACGAGCAGTACTTC.